The source of this T cell receptor (beta chain) is a study of blood T cell repertoires in COVID-19. Study-wide context: Researchers got acute and convalescent COVID-19 samples from the United States, Italy and Spain. T cells, B-cell-depleted T cells, or PBMCs supplied cDNA or gDNA.

Per the study methods: Counts of nucleated cells, estimated from reference gene primer amplification, were obtained. Method: immunoSEQ multiplex PCR; TCRdb's copy keeps in-frame clones and lacks some. That table gives V, J and clone size, and the DNA gave D and trimming. The sample includes some 81,000 clones, more than 90% of them seen just once. This CDR3 has 17 residues. V lost 0 bases, J lost 2 bases, and 10 bases stayed unmatched. The germline V gene has CDR1 MGHRA and CDR2 YSYEKL. Input material: peripheral blood. This clonotype originated in a human donor with active COVID-19. The donor label of this sample is uncertain. This chain links TRBV4-1 with TRBJ2-7, with 7 nucleotides matching TRBD2. In DNA form, the CDR3 reads TGCGCCAGCAGCCAAGAAACAGCGGGAATACGGGCCTACGAGCAGTACTTC. Protein product: CASSQETAGIRAYEQYF.